This TCR beta chain was profiled in a study of radiotherapy plus CTLA-4 blockade in lung cancer. Study-level information: Across the patients, objective responses occurred in approximately 18%, and disease control in 31%.

General study points: Radiotherapy plus ipilimumab was followed by expansion in blood of tumor-derived TCR clones. Per reports, early blood T cell clone dynamics, plus interferon-beta, forecast response most strongly.

This clone was seen only a few times. Its cognate antigen is unknown. Those patients who had chemo-refractory metastatic non-small-cell lung cancer were given focal radiation along with CTLA-4 blockade through ipilimumab. Method: immunoSEQ multiplex PCR; TCRdb's copy keeps in-frame clones and lacks some. Among more than 50,000 clones listed, 60% to 80% were seen once. The CDR3 is 14 amino acids. Looked up from germline, CDR1 is LNHDA and CDR2 is SQIVND (reference sequence). V gave up 4 bases and J gave up 4 bases; unmatched junction bases: 1. Here the sequenced sample was peripheral blood, taken from a patient treated with radiotherapy plus ipilimumab. The chain has TRBV19 and TRBJ1-4, with 9 bases lining up with TRBD1. This TCR came from a human donor with non-small cell lung cancer who had a complete response to radiotherapy plus ipilimumab. CDR3 amino acids: CASSRDRVNEKLFF. The CDR3 coding sequence is TGTGCCAGTAGTAGGGACAGGGTTAATGAAAAACTGTTTTTT.